This TCR beta chain is from a study of CD8+ T cells in alopecia areata. On the study more broadly: Tofacitinib administration to treated patients was oral, at 5 to 10 mg twice daily.

Germline loops: CDR1 MNHEY, CDR2 SMNVEV (reference sequence). This CDR3 has 15 amino acids. V dropped 5 bases and J dropped 0 bases, with 8 bases sitting between them. RNA extraction and reverse transcription yielded cDNA as sequencing template. The method was immunoSEQ multiplex PCR; TCRdb's version includes in-frame clones alone and lacks a portion of them. The sample carries 150,000 to 250,000 clones, roughly 50% recorded once. Treatment given: oral pan-JAK inhibitor, 5-10 mg twice daily. Cell sorting on a FACSAria was used to separate CD4+ and CD8+ T cells from the PBMCs. The gene calls are TRBV27 and TRBJ1-6; D is unresolved. The TCR originated in a human donor with alopecia areata. Sequencing was performed on CD4+ T cells sorted from blood, taken at week 24, from a patient treated with tofacitinib. The CDR3 region has the DNA TGTGCCAGCAGTAGCGAGAGCTCCTATAATTCACCCCTCCACTTT. It codes for CASSSESSYNSPLHF.